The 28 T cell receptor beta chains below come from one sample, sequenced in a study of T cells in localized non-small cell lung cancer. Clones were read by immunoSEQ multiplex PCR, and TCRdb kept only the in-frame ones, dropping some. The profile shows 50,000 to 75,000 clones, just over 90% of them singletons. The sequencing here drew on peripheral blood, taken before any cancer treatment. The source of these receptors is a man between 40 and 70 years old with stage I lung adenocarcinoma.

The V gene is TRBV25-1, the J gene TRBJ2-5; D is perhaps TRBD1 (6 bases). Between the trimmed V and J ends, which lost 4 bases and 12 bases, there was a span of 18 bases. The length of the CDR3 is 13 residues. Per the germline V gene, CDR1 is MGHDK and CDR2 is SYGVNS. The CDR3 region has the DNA TGTGCCAGCAGTGTGAATAGGGTAGAGGGGGAGTACTTC. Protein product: CASSVNRVEGEYF.

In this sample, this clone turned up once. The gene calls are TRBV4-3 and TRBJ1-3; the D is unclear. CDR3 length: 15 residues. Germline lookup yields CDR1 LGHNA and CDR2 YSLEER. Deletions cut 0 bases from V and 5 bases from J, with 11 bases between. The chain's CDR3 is CASSQDTGGRNTIYF. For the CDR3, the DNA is TGCGCCAGCAGCCAAGATACGGGCGGACGAAACACCATATATTTT.

The CDR3 protein is CASSSGYQETQYF. The CDR3 DNA sequence: TGTGCCAGCAGCTCGGGGTACCAAGAGACCCAGTACTTC. This chain connects TRBV11-2 to TRBJ2-5; a possible D gene is TRBD2 (5 bases). The CDR3 consists of 13 residues. Germline CDR1 is SGHAT and CDR2 is FQNNGV. V lost 4 bases and J lost 0, with 6 bases in between.

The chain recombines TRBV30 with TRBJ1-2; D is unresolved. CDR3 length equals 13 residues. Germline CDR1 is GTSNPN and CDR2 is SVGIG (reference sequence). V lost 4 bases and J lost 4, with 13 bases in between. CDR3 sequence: CAWTEGGRYGYTF. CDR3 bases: TGTGCCTGGACCGAGGGAGGGCGCTATGGCTACACCTTC.

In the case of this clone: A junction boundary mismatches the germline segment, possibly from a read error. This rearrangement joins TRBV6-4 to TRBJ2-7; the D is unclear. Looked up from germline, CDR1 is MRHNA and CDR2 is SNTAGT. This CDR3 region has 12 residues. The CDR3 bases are TGTGCCATCAGTGAGTCCACCTACGAGCAGTACTTC. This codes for CAISESTYEQYF.

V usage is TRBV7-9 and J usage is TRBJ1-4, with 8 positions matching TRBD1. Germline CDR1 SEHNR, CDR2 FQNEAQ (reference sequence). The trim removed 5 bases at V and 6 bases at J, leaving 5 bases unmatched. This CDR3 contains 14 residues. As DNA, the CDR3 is TGTGCCAGCAGCCCACAGGGGGTCTATGAAAAACTGTTTTTT. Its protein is CASSPQGVYEKLFF.

In DNA form, the CDR3 reads TGTGCCAGCAGCTTAGTAGGAGGGCAGGGCTATGGCTACACCTTC. It translates to CASSLVGGQGYGYTF. The chain recombines TRBV11-2 with TRBJ1-2; D possibly corresponds to TRBD1 (5 bases). V shed 1 base and J shed 4 bases, with 13 bases lying between them. The CDR3 is made up of 15 amino acids. Germline values: CDR1 SGHAT, CDR2 FQNNGV. Full variable domain (rest looked up from reference TRBV11-2 and TRBJ1-2): EAGVAQSPRYKIIEKRQSVAFWCNPISGHATLYWYQQILGQGPKLLIQFQNNGVVDDSQLPKDRFSAERLKGVDSTLKIQPAKLEDSAVYLCASSLVGGQGYGYTFGSGTRLTVV.

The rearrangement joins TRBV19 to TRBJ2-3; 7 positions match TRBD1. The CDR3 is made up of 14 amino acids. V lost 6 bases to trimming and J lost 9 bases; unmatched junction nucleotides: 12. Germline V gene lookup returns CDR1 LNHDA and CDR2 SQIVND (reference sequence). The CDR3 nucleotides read TGTGCCAGTAGACCTGGGACAGCTCAAGAGACGCAGTATTTT. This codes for CASRPGTAQETQYF.

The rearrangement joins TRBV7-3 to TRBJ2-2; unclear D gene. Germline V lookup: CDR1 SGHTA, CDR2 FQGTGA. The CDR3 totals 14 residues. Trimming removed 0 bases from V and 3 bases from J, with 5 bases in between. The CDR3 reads CASSLTHYTGELFF. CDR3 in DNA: TGTGCCAGCAGCTTAACACACTACACCGGGGAGCTGTTTTTT.

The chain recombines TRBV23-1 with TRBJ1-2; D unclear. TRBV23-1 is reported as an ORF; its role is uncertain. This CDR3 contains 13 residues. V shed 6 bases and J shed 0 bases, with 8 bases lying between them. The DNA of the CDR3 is TGCGCCAGCAGCCGACCCTCTAACTATGGCTACACCTTC. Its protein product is CASSRPSNYGYTF.

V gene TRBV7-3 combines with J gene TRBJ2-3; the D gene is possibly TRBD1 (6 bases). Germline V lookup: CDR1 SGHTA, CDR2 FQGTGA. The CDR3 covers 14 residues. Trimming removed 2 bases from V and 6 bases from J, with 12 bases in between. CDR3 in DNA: TGTGCCAGCAGCTTATACAGGGAGTCGGATACGCAGTATTTT. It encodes CASSLYRESDTQYF.

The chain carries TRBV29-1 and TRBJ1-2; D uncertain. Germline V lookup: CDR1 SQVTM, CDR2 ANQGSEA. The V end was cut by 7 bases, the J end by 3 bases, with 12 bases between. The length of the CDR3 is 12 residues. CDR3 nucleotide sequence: TGCAGCGAGGGTCCTCTAGACTATGGCTACACCTTC. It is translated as CSEGPLDYGYTF.

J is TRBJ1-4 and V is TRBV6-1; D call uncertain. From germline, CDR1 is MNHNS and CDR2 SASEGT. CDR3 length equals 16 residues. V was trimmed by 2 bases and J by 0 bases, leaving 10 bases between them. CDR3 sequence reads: CASSENRVATNEKLFF. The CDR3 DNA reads TGTGCCAGCAGTGAAAACCGAGTTGCAACTAATGAAAAACTGTTTTTT.

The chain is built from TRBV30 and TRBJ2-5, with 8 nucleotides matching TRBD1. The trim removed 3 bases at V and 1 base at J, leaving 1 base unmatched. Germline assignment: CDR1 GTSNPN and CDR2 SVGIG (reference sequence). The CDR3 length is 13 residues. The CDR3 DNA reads TGTGCCTGGAGGGGACAGGCCCAAGAGACCCAGTACTTC. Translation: CAWRGQAQETQYF.

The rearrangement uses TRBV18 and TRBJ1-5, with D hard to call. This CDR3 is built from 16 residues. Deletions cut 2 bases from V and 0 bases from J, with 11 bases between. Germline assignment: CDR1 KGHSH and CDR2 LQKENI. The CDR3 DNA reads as TGTGCCAGCTCACCAAGTGCCCCCTATAGCAATCAGCCCCAGCATTTT. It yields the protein CASSPSAPYSNQPQHF.

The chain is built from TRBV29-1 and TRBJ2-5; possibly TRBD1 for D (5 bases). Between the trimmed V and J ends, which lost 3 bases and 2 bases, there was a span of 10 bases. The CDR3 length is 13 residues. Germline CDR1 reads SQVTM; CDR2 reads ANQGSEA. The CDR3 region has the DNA TGCAGCGTTGATTGGGGCTTACAAGAGACCCAGTACTTC. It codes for CSVDWGLQETQYF.

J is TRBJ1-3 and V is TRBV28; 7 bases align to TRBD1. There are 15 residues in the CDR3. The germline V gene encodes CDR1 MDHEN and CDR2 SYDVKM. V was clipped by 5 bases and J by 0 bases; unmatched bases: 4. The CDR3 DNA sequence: TGTGCCAGCAGTACGACAGGGAACTCTGGAAACACCATATATTTT. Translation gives CASSTTGNSGNTIYF.

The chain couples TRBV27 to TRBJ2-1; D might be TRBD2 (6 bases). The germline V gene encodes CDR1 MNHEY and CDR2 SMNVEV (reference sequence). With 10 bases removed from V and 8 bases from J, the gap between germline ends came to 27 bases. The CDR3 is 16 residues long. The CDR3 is CATTIPGTGRYDEQFF. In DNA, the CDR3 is TGTGCCACCACAATACCGGGGACCGGGAGATACGATGAGCAGTTCTTC.

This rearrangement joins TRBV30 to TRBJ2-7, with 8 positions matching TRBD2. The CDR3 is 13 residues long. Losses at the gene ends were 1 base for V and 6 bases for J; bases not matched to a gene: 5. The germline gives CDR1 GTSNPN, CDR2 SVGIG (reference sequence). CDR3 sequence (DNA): TGTGCCTGGAGTGCCGGGAGGGCCTCCGAGCAGTACTTC. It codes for CAWSAGRASEQYF.

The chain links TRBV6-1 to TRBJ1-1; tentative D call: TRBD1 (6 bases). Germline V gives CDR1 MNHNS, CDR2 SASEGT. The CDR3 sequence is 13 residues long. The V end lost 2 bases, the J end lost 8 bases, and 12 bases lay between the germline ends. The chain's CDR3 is CASSEFPGEEAFF. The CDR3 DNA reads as TGTGCCAGCAGTGAATTTCCAGGGGAGGAAGCTTTCTTT.

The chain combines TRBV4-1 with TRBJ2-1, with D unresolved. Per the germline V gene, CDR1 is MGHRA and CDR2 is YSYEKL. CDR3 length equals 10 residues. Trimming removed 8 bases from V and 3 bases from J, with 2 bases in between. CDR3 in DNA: TGCGCCAGCCACTACAATGAGCAGTTCTTC. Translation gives CASHYNEQFF.

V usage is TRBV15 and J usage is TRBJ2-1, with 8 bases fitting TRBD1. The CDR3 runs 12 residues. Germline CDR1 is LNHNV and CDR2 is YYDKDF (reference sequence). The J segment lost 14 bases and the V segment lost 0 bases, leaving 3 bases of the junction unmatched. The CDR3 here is CATSRDWDRKFF. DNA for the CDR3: TGTGCCACCAGCAGAGATTGGGACAGGAAGTTCTTC.

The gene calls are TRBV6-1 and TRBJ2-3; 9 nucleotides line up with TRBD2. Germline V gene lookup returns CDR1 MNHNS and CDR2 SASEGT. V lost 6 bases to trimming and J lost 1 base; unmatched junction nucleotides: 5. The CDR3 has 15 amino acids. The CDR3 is CASRASGAGTDTQYF. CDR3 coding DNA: TGTGCCAGCAGAGCTAGCGGGGCCGGCACAGATACGCAGTATTTT.

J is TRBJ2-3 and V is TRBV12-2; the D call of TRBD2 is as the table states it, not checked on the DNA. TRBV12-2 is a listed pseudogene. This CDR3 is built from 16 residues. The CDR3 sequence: CASRFSAGDYEDTQYF. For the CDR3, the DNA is TGTGCAAGTCGCTTTTCGGCGGGGGACTATGAAGATACGCAGTATTTT.

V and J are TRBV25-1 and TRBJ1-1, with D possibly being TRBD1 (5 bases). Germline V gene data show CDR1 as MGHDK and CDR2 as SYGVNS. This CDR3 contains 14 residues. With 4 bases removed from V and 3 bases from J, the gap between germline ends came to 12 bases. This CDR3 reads CASSAGGPHTEAFF. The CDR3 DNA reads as TGTGCCAGCAGTGCGGGGGGTCCCCACACTGAAGCTTTCTTT.

The chain's CDR3 is CASRPSGSSTDTQYF. In DNA form, the CDR3 reads TGCGCCAGCAGGCCTAGCGGGAGTAGCACAGATACGCAGTATTTT. V gene TRBV10-2 combines with J gene TRBJ2-3; 10 bases are shared with TRBD2. Germline CDR1 and CDR2: WSHSY and SAAADI. The CDR3 has 15 residues. Trimming took 6 bases from V and 0 from J; bases not matched to a gene: 3.

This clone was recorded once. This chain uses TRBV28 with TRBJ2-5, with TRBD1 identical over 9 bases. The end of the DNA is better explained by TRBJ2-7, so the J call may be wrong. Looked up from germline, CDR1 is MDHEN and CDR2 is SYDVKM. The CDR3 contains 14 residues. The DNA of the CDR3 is TGTGCCAGCAGGGGGACAGGGAGCTCCTACGAGCAGTACTTC. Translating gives CASRGTGSSYEQYF.

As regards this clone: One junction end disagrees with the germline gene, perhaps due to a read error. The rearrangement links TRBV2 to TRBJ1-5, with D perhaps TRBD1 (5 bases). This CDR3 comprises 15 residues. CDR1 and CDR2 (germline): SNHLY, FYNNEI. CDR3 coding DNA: TGTGCCAGCAGCCAGGCCCGGCGGGGCAATCAGCCCCGGCATTTT. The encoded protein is CASSQARRGNQPRHF.